Following are 11 T cell receptor beta chains from one sample sequenced in a study of T cell responses to AZD1222 COVID-19 vaccine. Here immunoSEQ multiplex PCR was the method, and the copy in TCRdb shows in-frame clones only, minus some. The sample shows roughly 70,000 clones, 79% of them seen only once. This sample comprised peripheral blood, obtained on day 0 of MenACWY control vaccination. The source is an adult in good health.

CDR3 protein: CASSQGQRYGYTF. CDR3 bases: TGTGCCAGCAGCCAGGGACAGCGCTATGGCTACACCTTC. V is TRBV7-6 and J is TRBJ1-2; 7 nucleotides line up with TRBD1. From germline, CDR1 is SGHVS and CDR2 FNYEAQ. There are 13 residues in the CDR3. Trimming at V came to 5 bases and at J to 4 bases, leaving 4 bases not matched to a gene.

This chain links TRBV19 with TRBJ1-2; no definite D call. Germline V gene lookup returns CDR1 LNHDA and CDR2 SQIVND (reference sequence). The CDR3 is 11 residues long. Trimming left V 9 bases short and J 4 bases short, with 9 bases between. For the CDR3, the DNA is TGTGCCAGCGGAGGGCCCTATGGCTACACCTTC. Its protein is CASGGPYGYTF.

This chain uses TRBV19 with TRBJ1-5; D is unresolved. V was trimmed by 2 bases and J by 7 bases, leaving 9 bases between them. CDR3 length equals 13 residues. Germline V gives CDR1 LNHDA, CDR2 SQIVND (reference sequence). Here the CDR3 reads CASSISLEQPQHF. The CDR3 region has the DNA TGTGCCAGTAGTATATCCCTGGAGCAGCCCCAGCATTTT.

In its sample, this clone was seen a few times. This sequence joins TRBV30 and TRBJ1-2; D might be TRBD1 (6 bases). Germline assignment: CDR1 GTSNPN and CDR2 SVGIG (reference sequence). V lost 5 bases to trimming and J lost 7 bases, with 17 bases between them. The CDR3 has 13 amino acids. The CDR3 sequence is CAWFRDRPLGYTF. CDR3 in DNA: TGTGCCTGGTTTCGCGACAGGCCACTTGGCTACACCTTC.

The CDR3 coding sequence is TGTGCCAGCAGCCCCGCCGGGACTAGTATAAATGAGCAGTTCTTC. Translating gives CASSPAGTSINEQFF. J is TRBJ2-1 and V is TRBV7-3, with 8 bases that match TRBD2. Germline V gives CDR1 SGHTA, CDR2 FQGTGA. The CDR3 is 15 residues long. V lost 5 bases to trimming and J lost 7 bases; unmatched junction nucleotides: 10.

The chain recombines TRBV6-2 or TRBV6-3 with TRBJ2-3; D may be TRBD1 or TRBD2 (5 bases each). The CDR3 has 15 amino acids. Germline CDR1 and CDR2: MNHEY and SVGEGT. V lost 2 bases to trimming and J lost 2 bases, with 11 bases between them. The CDR3 region is CASSYRRGDTDTQYF. CDR3 nucleotide sequence: TGTGCCAGCAGTTACCGCCGGGGCGACACAGATACGCAGTATTTT.

This chain uses TRBV7-2 with TRBJ2-3; possibly TRBD1 for D (5 bases). Germline values: CDR1 SGHTA, CDR2 FQGNSA. The CDR3 has 14 amino acids. The V end lost 6 bases, the J end lost 6 bases, and 16 bases lay between the germline ends. The DNA of the CDR3 is TGTGCCAGCAGTACGTATAGGGGTTTTGATACGCAGTATTTT. It encodes CASSTYRGFDTQYF.

The chain has TRBV11-2 and TRBJ2-1, with 8 bases aligning to TRBD2. V was clipped by 2 bases and J by 1 base; unmatched bases: 7. The V gene's germline CDR1 is SGHAT and CDR2 FQNNGV. The CDR3 extends over 17 amino acids. CDR3: CASSLLRGAGSYNEQFF. CDR3 nucleotide sequence: TGTGCCAGCAGCTTACTGCGGGGGGCCGGGTCCTACAATGAGCAGTTCTTC.

The CDR3 region has the DNA TGTGCCAGCAGCTTAGCGGGGGGGACAGAGCAGTACTTC. This encodes CASSLAGGTEQYF. The chain recombines TRBV7-8 with TRBJ2-7, with D maybe TRBD2 (7 bases). Germline lookup yields CDR1 SGHVS and CDR2 FQNEAQ. V dropped 0 bases and J dropped 7 bases, with 10 bases sitting between them. The CDR3 runs 13 residues.

The V call is TRBV30, the J call TRBJ2-1, with 11 positions matching TRBD2. J was trimmed by 9 bases and V by 5 bases; bases with no gene match: 15. Germline-derived CDR1 and CDR2 are GTSNPN and SVGIG (reference sequence). This CDR3 has 16 amino acids. In nucleotides, the CDR3 is TGTGCCTGGGGCCTTTTTAGCGGGGGGGCAGTGAGTGAGCAGTTCTTC. As protein: CAWGLFSGGAVSEQFF.

The chain employs TRBV19 and TRBJ2-3; 10 bases line up with TRBD2. The CDR3 has 17 amino acids. Germline V lookup: CDR1 LNHDA, CDR2 SQIVND (reference sequence). Losses at the gene ends were 4 bases for V and 5 bases for J; bases not matched to a gene: 12. The CDR3 sequence: CASSRGLAGVGKDTQYF. CDR3 bases: TGTGCCAGTAGTAGAGGGCTAGCGGGAGTTGGAAAAGATACGCAGTATTTT. The variable domain in full, completed from reference TRBV19 and TRBJ2-3, reads DGGITQSPKYLFRKEGQNVTLSCEQNLNHDAMYWYRQDPGQGLRLIYYSQIVNDFQKGDIAEGYSVSREKKESFPLTVTSAQKNPTAFYLCASSRGLAGVGKDTQYFGPGTRLTVL.